The present T cell receptor beta chain was sequenced within a study of immune evolution from preneoplasia to lung adenocarcinoma. The wider study: HLA loss of heterozygosity: roughly 6.6% AIS, around 16% MIA, around 35% ADC, none AAH.

The repertoire was sequenced with immunoSEQ multiplex PCR; TCRdb's copy has only in-frame clones and lacks some. This sample has under 8,000 clones, with roughly four fifths found just once. Germline V gives CDR1 SQVTM, CDR2 ANQGSEA. This CDR3 spans 15 amino acids. V gave up 0 bases and J gave up 5 bases, with 14 bases separating them. This clone was observed a handful of times. Its antigen is not identified. Study conclusions and caveats: From normal lung to invasive adenocarcinoma, top clone frequencies appeared to decrease. Later-stage lesions appeared to have more T cells, more diversity, less clonality.

Sequenced material: FFPE minimally invasive lung adenocarcinoma tissue. This chain joins TRBV29-1 and TRBJ2-1; the D is unclear. This TCR derives from a person aged 60 to 85 with lung adenocarcinoma. For the CDR3, the DNA is TGCAGCGTTGAAGACTGGCCAGGCGAACACAATGAGCAGTTCTTC. This encodes CSVEDWPGEHNEQFF.